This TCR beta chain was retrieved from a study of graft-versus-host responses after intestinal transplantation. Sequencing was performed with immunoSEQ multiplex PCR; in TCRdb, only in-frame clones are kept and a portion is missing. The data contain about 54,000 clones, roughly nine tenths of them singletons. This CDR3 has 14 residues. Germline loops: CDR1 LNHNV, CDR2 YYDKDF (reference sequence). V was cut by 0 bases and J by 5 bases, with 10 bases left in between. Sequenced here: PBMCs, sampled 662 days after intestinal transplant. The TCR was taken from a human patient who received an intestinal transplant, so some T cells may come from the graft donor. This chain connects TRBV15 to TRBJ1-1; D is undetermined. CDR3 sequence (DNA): TGTGCCACCAGCAGAGATTGGAGAGGGACTGAAGCTTTCTTT. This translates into CATSRDWRGTEAFF.